Listed below are T cell receptor beta chains from one sample, sequenced in a study of T cell changes during pregnancy in multiple sclerosis. Libraries were prepared by immunoSEQ multiplex PCR; TCRdb keeps only in-frame clonotypes and omits some of them. The sample yields about 25,000 clones, around 87% seen once. Specimen: CD4+ T cells from peripheral blood mononuclear cells, collected in the second trimester of pregnancy. The receptors originated from a female donor in good health, enrolled as a control in a pregnancy study. CDR3s include the opening cysteine and the closing phenylalanine or tryptophan. The D gene is left open where the match is weak. Clone size is shown for a subset of rows, as once, few, many or a class of expanded clone.

cdr3_aa | cdr3_nt | j_call | v_call | d_call | clone_size
CASSHPGLAGEPTDTQYF | TGTGCCAGCAGCCACCCCGGACTAGCGGGGGAACCCACAGATACGCAGTATTTT | TRBJ2-3 | TRBV4-2 | TRBD2 | .
CASSTGVRGYTF | TGTGCCAGCAGTACAGGGGTGAGAGGCTACACCTTC | TRBJ1-2 | TRBV2 | TRBD1 | .
CASSAPGTSGRIYTQYF | TGTGCCAGCAGTGCCCCCGGCACTAGCGGGAGAATTTATACGCAGTATTTT | TRBJ2-3 | TRBV6-1 | TRBD2 | once
CASSERDKFF | TGTGCCAGCAGTGAGAGGGACAAGTTCTTC | TRBJ2-1 | TRBV2 | . | .
CASSPLGGTNEAFF | TGTGCCAGCAGTCCCCTAGGGGGAACAAATGAAGCTTTCTTT | TRBJ1-1 | TRBV6-5 | . | .
CASTKKGGGRGWETQYF | TGTGCCAGCACAAAGAAAGGGGGCGGGAGGGGGTGGGAGACCCAGTACTTC | TRBJ2-5 | TRBV11-2 | TRBD2 | .
CASSDSGTGGSYNSPLHF | TGTGCCAGTAGTGACTCCGGGACAGGGGGCTCCTATAATTCACCCCTCCACTTT | TRBJ1-6 | TRBV19 | TRBD1 | .
CASRIVGGTSGNTQYF | TGTGCCAGCAGAATCGTGGGGGGGACTAGCGGGAATACGCAGTATTTT | TRBJ2-3 | TRBV11-2 | TRBD2 | .
CASLGTGRGYEQYF | TGTGCCAGCCTCGGGACAGGAAGGGGCTACGAGCAGTACTTC | TRBJ2-7 | TRBV28 | TRBD1 | .
CASSLYYEQYF | TGTGCCAGCAGCTTATACTACGAGCAGTACTTC | TRBJ2-7 | TRBV5-6 | . | once
CASSESSTALTQPQHF | TGTGCCAGCAGTGAATCTTCGACAGCCCTCACTCAGCCCCAGCATTTT | TRBJ1-5 | TRBV2 | . | .
CASSADSSRGYTF | TGTGCCAGCAGCGCCGACAGTAGCCGAGGCTACACCTTC | TRBJ1-2 | TRBV5-8 | . | .
CASSPSLAGVTEQYF | TGTGCCAGCTCACCGAGTTTAGCGGGGGTAACCGAGCAGTACTTC | TRBJ2-7 | TRBV18 | TRBD2 | .
CASSGSGRGGDEQFF | TGTGCCAGCAGCGGAAGCGGGAGGGGGGGCGATGAGCAGTTCTTC | TRBJ2-1 | TRBV7-9 | TRBD2 | .
CASSFGTSSTDTQYF | TGTGCCAGCAGCTTCGGGACTTCGAGCACAGATACGCAGTATTTT | TRBJ2-3 | TRBV5-4 | . | .
CASSQEQRGASYEQYF | TGTGCCAGCAGCCAAGAACAGCGGGGGGCCTCCTACGAGCAGTACTTC | TRBJ2-7 | TRBV4-2 | TRBD2 | .
CAWSSDSTKTQYF | TGTGCCTGGAGTTCTGACAGTACGAAGACCCAGTACTTC | TRBJ2-5 | TRBV30 | . | .
CASSPGHTLSDEQYF | TGTGCCAGCAGTCCGGGACACACCCTTAGCGACGAGCAGTACTTC | TRBJ2-7 | TRBV27 | . | .
CASSLVTGEQPQHF | TGTGCCAGCAGTTTAGTCACAGGGGAACAGCCCCAGCATTTT | TRBJ1-5 | TRBV27 | TRBD1 | .
CASSLSGDNSPLHF | TGTGCCAGCAGCTTATCGGGAGATAATTCACCCCTCCACTTT | TRBJ1-6 | TRBV7-6 | . | .
CAIKGNTEAFF | TGTGCCATCAAGGGGAATACTGAAGCTTTCTTT | TRBJ1-1 | TRBV10-3 | . | .
CASSPPFSGGADTQYF | TGTGCCAGCTCACCACCCTTTAGCGGGGGGGCAGATACGCAGTATTTT | TRBJ2-3 | TRBV18 | TRBD2 | .
CAAGQNYGYTF | TGTGCCGCGGGCCAAAACTATGGCTACACCTTC | TRBJ1-2 | TRBV28 | . | .
CASSVVTGGGTDTQYF | TGTGCCAGCAGCGTAGTGACGGGGGGAGGCACAGATACGCAGTATTTT | TRBJ2-3 | TRBV9 | TRBD2 | .
CANPYWPGRGQPQHF | TGTGCCAACCCGTACTGGCCTGGAAGGGGTCAGCCCCAGCATTTT | TRBJ1-5 | TRBV7-9 | . | .
CASSLPLSYEQYF | TGTGCCAGCAGCTTACCCCTCTCCTACGAGCAGTACTTC | TRBJ2-7 | TRBV7-9 | . | .
CASSKGTPSSLNTGELFF | TGTGCCAGTAGTAAAGGAACCCCTAGTAGCCTGAACACCGGGGAGCTGTTTTTT | TRBJ2-2 | TRBV19 | . | .
CASSYRQGGGNQPQHF | TGTGCCAGCAGTTATAGACAGGGGGGGGGCAATCAGCCCCAGCATTTT | TRBJ1-5 | TRBV2 | TRBD1 | .
CASSLRGGSNQPQHF | TGTGCCAGCAGCTTGAGGGGCGGTAGCAATCAGCCCCAGCATTTT | TRBJ1-5 | TRBV5-8 | . | .
CASSRQLMNTEAFF | TGTGCCAGCAGCAGACAGCTGATGAACACTGAAGCTTTCTTT | TRBJ1-1 | TRBV7-9 | . | few
CASSLDQGAWTEAFF | TGTGCCAGCAGCTTAGATCAGGGGGCATGGACTGAAGCTTTCTTT | TRBJ1-1 | TRBV7-9 | TRBD1 | .
CSVDLAGFQETQYF | TGCAGCGTTGACCTAGCGGGGTTTCAAGAGACCCAGTACTTC | TRBJ2-5 | TRBV29-1 | TRBD2 | few
CASSEKKPGGIYTF | TGTGCCAGCAGTGAAAAGAAGCCTGGGGGCATCTACACCTTC | TRBJ1-2 | TRBV6-1 | . | .
CASSEAGTGELFF | TGTGCCAGCAGTGAGGCGGGAACCGGGGAGCTGTTTTTT | TRBJ2-2 | TRBV2 | . | once
CASARAGDSYGYTF | TGTGCCAGCGCCCGGGCAGGGGATAGCTATGGCTACACCTTC | TRBJ1-2 | TRBV6-1 | . | medium-sized
CASRVREGQPQHF | TGTGCCAGTAGGGTCAGGGAAGGGCAGCCCCAGCATTTT | TRBJ1-5 | TRBV19 | . | .
CASSEPLQAGYQETQYF | TGTGCCAGCAGTGAACCCTTGCAAGCGGGCTACCAAGAGACCCAGTACTTC | TRBJ2-5 | TRBV2 | . | once
CASSRTSGGGDTQYF | TGTGCCAGCAGTAGGACTAGCGGGGGCGGTGATACGCAGTATTTT | TRBJ2-3 | TRBV6-1 | TRBD2 | .
CASSALGQNNSPLHF | TGTGCCAGCAGCGCCCTAGGACAGAATAATTCACCCCTCCACTTT | TRBJ1-6 | TRBV5-6 | . | .
CASTRTGGQTGELFF | TGTGCCAGTACCCGGACAGGGGGCCAAACCGGGGAGCTGTTTTTT | TRBJ2-2 | TRBV19 | TRBD1 | .
CASSFSPRAEQFF | TGTGCCAGCAGCTTCTCCCCTCGAGCTGAGCAGTTCTTC | TRBJ2-1 | TRBV12-1 | . | .
CASSLVAANTGELFF | TGCGCCAGCAGCTTGGTAGCGGCGAACACCGGGGAGCTGTTTTTT | TRBJ2-2 | TRBV5-1 | . | .
CASSVAQDTFYGYTF | TGTGCCAGCAGTGTCGCCCAGGATACCTTCTATGGCTACACCTTC | TRBJ1-2 | TRBV2 | . | .
CASSVGQVDSPLHF | TGTGCCAGCAGCGTAGGACAGGTAGACTCACCCCTCCACTTT | TRBJ1-6 | TRBV7-8 | TRBD1 | few
CASSPPFATRQYF | TGTGCCAGCAGTCCACCTTTCGCTACGCGGCAGTACTTC | TRBJ2-7 | TRBV6-5 | . | .
CASSLMRGEQYF | TGTGCCAGCAGCTTAATGCGGGGGGAGCAGTACTTC | TRBJ2-7 | TRBV7-2 | TRBD2 | .
CASSVVLGGAGELFF | TGTGCCAGCAGCGTGGTACTGGGCGGGGCCGGGGAGCTGTTTTTT | TRBJ2-2 | TRBV9 | . | .
CASSVGTSGRAGTEQYF | TGTGCCAGCAGCGTAGGTACTAGCGGGAGGGCGGGGACCGAGCAGTACTTC | TRBJ2-7 | TRBV9 | TRBD2 | once
CATSSRDSNQPQHF | TGTGCCACCAGCAGCCGGGACAGTAATCAGCCCCAGCATTTT | TRBJ1-5 | TRBV15 | TRBD1 | few
CASSRLSGNTEAFF | TGTGCCAGCAGCCGTCTATCGGGGAACACTGAAGCTTTCTTT | TRBJ1-1 | TRBV7-9 | . | once
CASSPDSISYEQYF | TGTGCCAGCTCACCCGACAGTATCTCCTACGAGCAGTACTTC | TRBJ2-7 | TRBV18 | . | .
CASSSGGGLDTGELFF | TGCGCCAGCAGCTCGGGGGGAGGTTTGGACACCGGGGAGCTGTTTTTT | TRBJ2-2 | TRBV5-1 | TRBD2 | .
CASSLEAAGGTDTQYF | TGTGCCAGCAGCCTCGAAGCAGCGGGAGGCACAGATACGCAGTATTTT | TRBJ2-3 | TRBV4-2 | TRBD2 | .